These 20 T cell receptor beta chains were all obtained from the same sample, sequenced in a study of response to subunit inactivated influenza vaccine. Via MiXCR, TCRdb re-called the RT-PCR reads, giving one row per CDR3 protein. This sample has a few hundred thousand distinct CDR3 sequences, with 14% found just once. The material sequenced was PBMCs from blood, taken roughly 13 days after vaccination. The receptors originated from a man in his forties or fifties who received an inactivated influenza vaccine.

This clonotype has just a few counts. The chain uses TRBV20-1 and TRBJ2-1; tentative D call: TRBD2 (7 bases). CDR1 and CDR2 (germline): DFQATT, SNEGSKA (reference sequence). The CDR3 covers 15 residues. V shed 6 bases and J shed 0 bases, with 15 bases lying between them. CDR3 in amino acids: CSAGGAAPSYNEQFF. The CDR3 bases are TGCAGTGCGGGGGGGGCAGCTCCCTCCTACAATGAGCAGTTCTTC.

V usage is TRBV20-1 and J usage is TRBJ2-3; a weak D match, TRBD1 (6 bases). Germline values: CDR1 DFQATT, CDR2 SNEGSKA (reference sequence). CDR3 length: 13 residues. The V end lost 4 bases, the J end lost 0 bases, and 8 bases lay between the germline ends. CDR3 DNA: TGCAGTGCTATAGACAGGAGCACAGATACGCAGTATTTT. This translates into CSAIDRSTDTQYF.

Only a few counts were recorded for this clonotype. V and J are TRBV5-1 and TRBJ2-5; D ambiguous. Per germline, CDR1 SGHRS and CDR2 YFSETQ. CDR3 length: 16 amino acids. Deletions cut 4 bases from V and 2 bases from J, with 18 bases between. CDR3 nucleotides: TGCGCCAGCAGCCAAGCGACGGGCAGACAACAAGAGACCCAGTACTTC. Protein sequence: CASSQATGRQQETQYF.

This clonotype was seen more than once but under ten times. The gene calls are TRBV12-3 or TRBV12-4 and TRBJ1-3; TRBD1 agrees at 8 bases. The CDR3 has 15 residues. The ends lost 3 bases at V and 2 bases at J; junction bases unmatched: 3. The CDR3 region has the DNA TGTGCCAGCAGTTTGCAACAGGGGGCTGGAAACACCATATATTTT. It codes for CASSLQQGAGNTIYF.

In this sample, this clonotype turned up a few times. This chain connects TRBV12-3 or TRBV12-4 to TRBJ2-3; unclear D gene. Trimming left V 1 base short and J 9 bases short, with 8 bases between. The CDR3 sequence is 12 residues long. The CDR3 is CASSLEYLTQYF. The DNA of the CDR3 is TGTGCCAGCAGTTTAGAGTACCTAACGCAGTATTTT.

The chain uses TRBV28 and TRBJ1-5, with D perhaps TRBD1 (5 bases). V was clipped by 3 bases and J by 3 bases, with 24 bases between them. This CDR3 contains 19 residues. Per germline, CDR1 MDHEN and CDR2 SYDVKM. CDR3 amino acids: CASSFKPGTDPFDNQPQHF. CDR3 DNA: TGTGCCAGCAGTTTCAAACCTGGGACGGACCCTTTTGACAATCAGCCCCAGCATTTT. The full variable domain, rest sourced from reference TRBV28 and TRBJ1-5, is DVKVTQSSRYLVKRTGEKVFLECVQDMDHENMFWYRQDPGLGLRLIYFSYDVKMKEKGDIPEGYSVSREKKERFSLILESASTNQTSMYLCASSFKPGTDPFDNQPQHFGDGTRLSIL.

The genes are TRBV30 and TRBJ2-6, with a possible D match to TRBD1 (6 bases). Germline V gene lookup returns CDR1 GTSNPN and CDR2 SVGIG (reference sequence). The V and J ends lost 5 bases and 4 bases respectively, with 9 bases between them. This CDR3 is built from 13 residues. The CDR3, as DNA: TGTGCCTGGGGGACAAGCGGGGCCAACGTCCTGACTTTC. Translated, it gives CAWGTSGANVLTF.

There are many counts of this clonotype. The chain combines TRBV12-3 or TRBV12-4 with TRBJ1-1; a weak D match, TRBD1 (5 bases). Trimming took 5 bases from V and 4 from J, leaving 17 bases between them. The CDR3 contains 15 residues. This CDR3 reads CASSPRGHPGTEAFF. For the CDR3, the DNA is TGTGCCAGCAGTCCTCGGGGCCACCCGGGCACTGAAGCTTTCTTT.

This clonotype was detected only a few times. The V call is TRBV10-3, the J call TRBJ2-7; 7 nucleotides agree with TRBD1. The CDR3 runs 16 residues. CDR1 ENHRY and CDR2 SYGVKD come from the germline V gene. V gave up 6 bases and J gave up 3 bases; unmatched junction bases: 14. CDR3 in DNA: TGTGCCATCAGGTCGGACAGGAGTTTGGGTTACTACGAGCAGTACTTC. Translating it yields CAIRSDRSLGYYEQYF.

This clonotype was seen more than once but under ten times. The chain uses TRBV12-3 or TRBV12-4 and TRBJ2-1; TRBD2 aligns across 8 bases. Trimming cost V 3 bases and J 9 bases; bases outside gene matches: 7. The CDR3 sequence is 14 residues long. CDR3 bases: TGTGCCAGCAGTTTGACTAGCGCTAGGGTTGAGCAGTTCTTC. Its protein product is CASSLTSARVEQFF.

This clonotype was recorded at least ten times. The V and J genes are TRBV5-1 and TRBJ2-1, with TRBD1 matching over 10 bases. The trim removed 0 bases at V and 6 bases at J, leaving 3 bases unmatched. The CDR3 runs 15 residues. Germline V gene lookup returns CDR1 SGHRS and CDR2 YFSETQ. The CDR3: CASSLGGTGANEQFF. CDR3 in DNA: TGCGCCAGCAGCTTGGGGGGGACAGGGGCCAATGAGCAGTTCTTC.

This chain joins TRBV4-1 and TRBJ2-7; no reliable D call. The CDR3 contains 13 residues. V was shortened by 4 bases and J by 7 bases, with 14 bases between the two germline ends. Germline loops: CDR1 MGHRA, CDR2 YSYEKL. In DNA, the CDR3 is TGCGCCAGCAGCCTAACCTCTTCGAATGAGCAGTACTTC. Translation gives CASSLTSSNEQYF.

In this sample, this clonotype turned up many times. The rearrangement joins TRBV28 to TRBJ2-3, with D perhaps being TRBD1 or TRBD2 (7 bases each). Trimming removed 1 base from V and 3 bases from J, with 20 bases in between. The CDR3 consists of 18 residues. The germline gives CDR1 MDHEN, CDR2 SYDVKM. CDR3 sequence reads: CASSLLIPDREGTDTQYF. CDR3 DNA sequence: TGTGCCAGCAGTTTATTGATCCCCGACAGGGAGGGGACAGATACGCAGTATTTT.

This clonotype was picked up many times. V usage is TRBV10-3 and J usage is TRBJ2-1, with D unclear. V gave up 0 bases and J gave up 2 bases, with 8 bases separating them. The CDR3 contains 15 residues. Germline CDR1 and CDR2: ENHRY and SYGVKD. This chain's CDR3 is CAISESRLAYNEQFF. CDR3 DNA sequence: TGTGCCATCAGTGAGTCGCGCCTAGCCTACAATGAGCAGTTCTTC.

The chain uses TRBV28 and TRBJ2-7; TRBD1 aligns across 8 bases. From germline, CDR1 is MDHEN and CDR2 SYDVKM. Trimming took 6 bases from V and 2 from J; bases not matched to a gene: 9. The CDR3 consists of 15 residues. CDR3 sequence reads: CASRSGQVDPYEQYF. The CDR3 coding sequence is TGTGCCAGCAGGTCGGGACAGGTGGACCCCTACGAGCAGTACTTC.

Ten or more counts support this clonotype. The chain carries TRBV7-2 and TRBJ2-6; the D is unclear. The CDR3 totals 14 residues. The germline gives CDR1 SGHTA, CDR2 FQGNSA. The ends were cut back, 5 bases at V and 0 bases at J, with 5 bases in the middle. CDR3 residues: CASSPRSGANVLTF. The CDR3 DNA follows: TGTGCCAGCAGCCCCCGCTCTGGGGCCAACGTCCTGACTTTC.

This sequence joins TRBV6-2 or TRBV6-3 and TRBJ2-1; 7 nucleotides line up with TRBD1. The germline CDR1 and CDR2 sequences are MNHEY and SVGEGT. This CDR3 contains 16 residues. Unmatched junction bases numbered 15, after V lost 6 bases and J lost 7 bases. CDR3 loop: CASRRIGGYYLNEQFF. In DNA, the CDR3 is TGTGCCAGCAGACGCATAGGGGGCTACTACCTAAATGAGCAGTTCTTC.

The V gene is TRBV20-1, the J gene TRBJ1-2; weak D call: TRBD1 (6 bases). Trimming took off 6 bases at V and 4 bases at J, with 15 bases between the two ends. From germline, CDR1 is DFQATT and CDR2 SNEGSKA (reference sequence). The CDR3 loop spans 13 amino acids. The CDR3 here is CSASTGTSYGYTF. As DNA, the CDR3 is TGCAGTGCATCGACAGGAACAAGCTATGGCTACACCTTC.

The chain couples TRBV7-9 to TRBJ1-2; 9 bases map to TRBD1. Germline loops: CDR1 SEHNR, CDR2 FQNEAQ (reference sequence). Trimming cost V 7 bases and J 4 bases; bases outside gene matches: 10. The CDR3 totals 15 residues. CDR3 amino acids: CASNLGTGRVYGYTF. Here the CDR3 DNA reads TGTGCCAGCAACCTCGGGACAGGGCGGGTCTATGGCTACACCTTC.

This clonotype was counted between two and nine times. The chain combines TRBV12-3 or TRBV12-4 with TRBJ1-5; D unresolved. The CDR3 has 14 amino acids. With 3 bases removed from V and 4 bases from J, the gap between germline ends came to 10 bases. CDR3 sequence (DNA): TGTGCCAGCAGTTTTCTGAGCCCGAATCAGCCCCAGCATTTT. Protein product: CASSFLSPNQPQHF.